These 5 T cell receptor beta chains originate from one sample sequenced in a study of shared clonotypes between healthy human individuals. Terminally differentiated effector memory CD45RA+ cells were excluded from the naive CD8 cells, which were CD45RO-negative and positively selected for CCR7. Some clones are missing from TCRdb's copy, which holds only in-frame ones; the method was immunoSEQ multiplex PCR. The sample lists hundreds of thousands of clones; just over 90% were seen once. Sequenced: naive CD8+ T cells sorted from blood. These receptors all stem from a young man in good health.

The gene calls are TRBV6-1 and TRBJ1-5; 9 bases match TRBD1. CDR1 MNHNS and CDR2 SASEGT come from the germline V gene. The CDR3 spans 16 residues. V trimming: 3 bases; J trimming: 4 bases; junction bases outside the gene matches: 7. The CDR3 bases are TGTGCCAGCAGTGAGAGGACAGGGGCTCGTAATCAGCCCCAGCATTTT. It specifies CASSERTGARNQPQHF.

The DNA for the CDR3 is TGTGCCAGCAGCGCCAATAGCGGGAGGGTCCACTCCTACGAGCAGTACTTC. It is translated as CASSANSGRVHSYEQYF. This sequence joins TRBV5-6 and TRBJ2-7, with 11 positions matching TRBD2. The ends lost 4 bases at V and 0 bases at J; junction bases unmatched: 9. Germline CDR1 is SGHDT and CDR2 is YYEEEE. CDR3 size: 17 residues.

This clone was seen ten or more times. The chain's CDR3 is CASSPEILNTEAFF. The DNA for the CDR3 is TGCGCCAGCAGCCCGGAAATACTGAACACTGAAGCTTTCTTT. The J gene is TRBJ1-1, the V gene TRBV5-1; D remains unclear. V lost 4 bases, J lost 0 bases, and 10 bases lay in between. Germline V gives CDR1 SGHRS, CDR2 YFSETQ. The CDR3 consists of 14 residues.

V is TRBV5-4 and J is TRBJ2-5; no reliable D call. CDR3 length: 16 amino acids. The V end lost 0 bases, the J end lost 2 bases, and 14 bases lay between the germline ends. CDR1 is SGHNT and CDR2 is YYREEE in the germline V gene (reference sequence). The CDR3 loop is CASSLDRILIQETQYF. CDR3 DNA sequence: TGTGCCAGCAGCTTGGACAGAATATTAATTCAAGAGACCCAGTACTTC. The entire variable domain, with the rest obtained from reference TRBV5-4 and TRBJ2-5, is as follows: ETGVTQSPTHLIKTRGQQVTLRCSSQSGHNTVSWYQQALGQGPQFIFQYYREEENGRGNFPPRFSGLQFPNYSSELNVNALELDDSALYLCASSLDRILIQETQYFGPGTRLLVL.

The CDR3 protein is CASSPSSAGVLREETQYF. CDR3 DNA: TGTGCCAGCAGCCCTAGTAGCGCGGGAGTCTTAAGAGAAGAGACCCAGTACTTC. The chain employs TRBV9 and TRBJ2-5; 7 nucleotides align to TRBD2. J gave up 3 bases and V 4 bases, and 18 bases lay outside the gene matches. Germline V gene data show CDR1 as SGDLS and CDR2 as YYNGEE. The CDR3 sequence is 18 residues long.